The 22 T cell receptor beta chains below come from one sample, sequenced in a study of response to subunit inactivated influenza vaccine. TCRdb ran MiXCR on the RT-PCR reads and lists one entry per CDR3 protein. Of 650,000 to 800,000 distinct CDR3 sequences in the sample, roughly 18% are singletons; the top ten hold about a tenth. The specimen was PBMCs from blood, collected about 5 days after vaccination. The receptors stem from a man aged 50-60 years who received an inactivated influenza vaccine.

This clonotype was seen only once. The J gene is TRBJ2-5, the V gene TRBV28; 7 nucleotides align to TRBD2. Per germline, CDR1 MDHEN and CDR2 SYDVKM. With V trimmed by 3 bases and J by 3 bases, 19 bases remained unmatched. The CDR3 is 19 amino acids. CDR3 nucleotides: TGTGCCAGCAGTTTGTCGCGATTCGGGGCTAGCGGATCAGAAGAGACCCAGTACTTC. Translated: CASSLSRFGASGSEETQYF.

There are many counts of this clonotype. The chain's CDR3 is CASSRQGETGELFF. The DNA for the CDR3 is TGCGCCAGCAGCCGACAGGGGGAGACCGGGGAGCTGTTTTTT. The V call is TRBV4-3, the J call TRBJ2-2, with 9 nucleotides matching TRBD1. This CDR3 spans 14 amino acids. Per germline, CDR1 LGHNA and CDR2 YSLEER. The V and J ends lost 4 bases and 5 bases, in that order; junction bases with no gene match: 2.

The rearrangement joins TRBV9 to TRBJ2-7; 9 bases agree with TRBD2. With V trimmed by 0 bases and J by 4 bases, 8 bases remained unmatched. This CDR3 comprises 16 residues. The germline V gene encodes CDR1 SGDLS and CDR2 YYNGEE. The CDR3 DNA is TGTGCCAGCAGCGTAGGTGGTAGCGGGAGTTGGTACGAGCAGTACTTC. It specifies CASSVGGSGSWYEQYF.

Of note for this clonotype: The junction shows a germline mismatch at one end, possibly a read error. V gene TRBV11-2 combines with J gene TRBJ2-7; the D gene could be TRBD1 or TRBD2 (5 bases each). This CDR3 region has 13 residues. The V gene's germline CDR1 is SGHAT and CDR2 FQNNGV. As DNA, the CDR3 is TGTGCCAGCAGCCAAGGGACGGCCCGGACCTACAACTTC. Protein: CASSQGTARTYNF.

The sample holds a few counts of this clonotype. CDR3 loop: CASRPDRGTGYGYTF. DNA for the CDR3: TGTGCCAGCAGGCCTGACAGGGGAACGGGCTATGGCTACACCTTC. V is TRBV12-3 or TRBV12-4 and J is TRBJ1-2; 8 bases match TRBD1. This CDR3 contains 15 residues. The junction had 10 bases not matched to a gene; V was cut back by 6 bases and J by 4 bases.

The chain's CDR3 is CASSLYPNNDQPQHF. In DNA form, the CDR3 reads TGCGCCAGCAGCTTGTACCCGAACAACGATCAGCCCCAGCATTTT. This chain connects TRBV5-1 to TRBJ1-5; D ambiguous. Germline V gene lookup returns CDR1 SGHRS and CDR2 YFSETQ. The CDR3 length is 15 residues. Trimming shortened V by 1 base and J by 5 bases, and 13 bases separated the two germline ends.

This clonotype was found a few times. The chain joins TRBV13 to TRBJ2-7; a weak D match, TRBD2 (6 bases). This CDR3 region has 14 residues. CDR1 and CDR2 (germline): PRHDT, FYEKMQ (reference sequence). V lost 4 bases and J 3 bases, leaving 13 bases between the germline ends. DNA for the CDR3: TGTGCCAGCAGCTCGGGACTGGCGTTCTACGAGCAGTACTTC. Its translation: CASSSGLAFYEQYF.

This chain links TRBV18 with TRBJ1-6; 7 bases fit TRBD1. CDR3 length: 15 residues. V trimming: 2 bases; J trimming: 8 bases; junction bases outside the gene matches: 6. Germline V CDR1 and CDR2: KGHSH, LQKENI. CDR3 protein: CASSPATGNDSPLHF. The CDR3 DNA follows: TGTGCCAGCTCACCAGCGACAGGGAACGATTCACCCCTCCACTTT.

The rearrangement uses TRBV11-2 and TRBJ2-1, with TRBD2 matching over 15 bases. There are 17 residues in the CDR3. The junction had 6 bases not matched to a gene; V was cut back by 4 bases and J by 5 bases. The germline V gene encodes CDR1 SGHAT and CDR2 FQNNGV. CDR3: CASSYRTSGRANNEQFF. CDR3 nucleotide sequence: TGTGCCAGCAGCTACCGGACTAGCGGGAGGGCAAACAATGAGCAGTTCTTC.

This clonotype occurred a few times. The chain couples TRBV20-1 to TRBJ2-5; 11 bases align to TRBD2. Germline V lookup: CDR1 DFQATT, CDR2 SNEGSKA (reference sequence). This CDR3 contains 16 residues. Trimming at V came to 3 bases and at J to 3 bases, leaving 9 bases not matched to a gene. The CDR3 sequence: CSASDSPGLAEETQYF. The CDR3 nucleotides read TGCAGTGCTAGCGACTCCCCGGGACTAGCGGAAGAGACCCAGTACTTC.

This clonotype was seen repeatedly, ten times or more. The chain carries TRBV5-1 and TRBJ2-2; TRBD2 might be the D (6 bases). The V end lost 2 bases, the J end lost 4 bases, and 12 bases lay between the germline ends. In germline, CDR1 is SGHRS, CDR2 YFSETQ. The CDR3 extends over 15 amino acids. CDR3 DNA sequence: TGCGCCAGCAGCTTAGCTAGCGAGGGCACCGGGGAGCTGTTTTTT. Translation gives CASSLASEGTGELFF.

The V and J genes are TRBV25-1 and TRBJ2-7; the D gene is possibly TRBD2 (6 bases). CDR3 size: 15 residues. CDR1 is MGHDK, CDR2 SYGVNS, per germline. V was clipped by 2 bases and J by 5 bases, with 16 bases between them. The CDR3 reads CASSERAGRPNEQYF. CDR3 bases: TGTGCCAGCAGTGAAAGGGCAGGGAGGCCCAACGAGCAGTACTTC.

The sample holds a few counts of this clonotype. The rearrangement joins TRBV20-1 to TRBJ1-2, with D unclear. The CDR3 covers 10 residues. Germline V gives CDR1 DFQATT, CDR2 SNEGSKA (reference sequence). Here the CDR3 DNA reads TGCAGCCAAGGGAACTATGGCTACACCTTC. It encodes CSQGNYGYTF.

The chain recombines TRBV7-2 with TRBJ1-1; 7 bases map to TRBD1. The CDR3 is made up of 15 amino acids. J gave up 4 bases and V 2 bases, and 7 bases lay outside the gene matches. CDR1 and CDR2 (germline): SGHTA, FQGNSA. DNA of the CDR3: TGTGCCAGCAGCTTAATGTCAGGGGGATCCACTGAAGCTTTCTTT. It specifies CASSLMSGGSTEAFF.

In this sample, this clonotype turned up a few times. The rearrangement links TRBV20-1 to TRBJ1-2; TRBD1 is a possible D gene (6 bases). V shed 0 bases and J shed 3 bases, with 11 bases lying between them. Germline values: CDR1 DFQATT, CDR2 SNEGSKA (reference sequence). CDR3 length: 14 residues. In DNA, the CDR3 is TGCAGTGCTAGAGATCAGGGGAGGGACTATGGCTACACCTTC. This translates into CSARDQGRDYGYTF.

The chain has TRBV7-7 and TRBJ2-1; TRBD1 matches at 8 bases. Germline CDR1 SSHAT, CDR2 FNYEAQ (reference sequence). The CDR3 spans 13 residues. With 5 bases clipped from V and 7 bases from J, the junction kept 4 bases outside the gene matches. The CDR3 DNA is TGTGCCAGCAGCAAAGACAGGGGAAATGAGCAGTTCTTC. It specifies CASSKDRGNEQFF.

This clonotype was seen only a few times. The rearrangement links TRBV5-1 to TRBJ2-2; 7 positions match TRBD1. CDR1 and CDR2 from the germline V gene are SGHRS and YFSETQ. This CDR3 comprises 16 residues. V lost 3 bases to trimming and J lost 7 bases; unmatched junction nucleotides: 12. The CDR3 DNA is TGCGCCAGCAGCTCCGGGACAGCTTCCAAGAGCGGGGAGCTGTTTTTT. It specifies CASSSGTASKSGELFF.

The chain joins TRBV15 to TRBJ1-5; possible D gene TRBD1, 5 bases. The germline CDR1 and CDR2 sequences are LNHNV and YYDKDF (reference sequence). The CDR3 consists of 13 residues. V dropped 3 bases and J dropped 6 bases, with 9 bases sitting between them. The CDR3 DNA is TGTGCCACCAGCAGCCAGGGTAGTCAGCCCCAGCATTTT. It specifies CATSSQGSQPQHF. The variable domain in full, completed from reference TRBV15 and TRBJ1-5, reads DAMVIQNPRYQVTQFGKPVTLSCSQTLNHNVMYWYQQKSSQAPKLLFHYYDKDFNNEADTPDNFQSRRPNTSFCFLDIRSPGLGDTAMYLCATSSQGSQPQHFGDGTRLSIL.

In this sample, this clonotype turned up many times. The chain joins TRBV5-1 to TRBJ2-1, with a weak D call TRBD1 (6 bases). Germline V gene data show CDR1 as SGHRS and CDR2 as YFSETQ. The V end was cut by 4 bases, the J end by 4 bases, with 12 bases between. The CDR3 contains 14 residues. The CDR3: CASSTVGQYNEQFF. In nucleotides, the CDR3 is TGCGCCAGCAGCACTGTTGGACAGTACAATGAGCAGTTCTTC.

This CDR3 reads CASSLSGQQPQETQYF. In nucleotides, the CDR3 is TGTGCCAGCAGCTTATCGGGACAACAACCCCAAGAGACCCAGTACTTC. This rearrangement joins TRBV9 to TRBJ2-5; possible D gene TRBD1, 6 bases. Germline assignment: CDR1 SGDLS and CDR2 YYNGEE. CDR3 length equals 16 residues. The V gene lost 4 bases and the J gene lost 1 base, with 17 bases spanning the gap.

This clonotype appeared a few times. The DNA of the CDR3 is TGCAGTGCTAGGCCCCCAACAGGGCCTGGAAACACCATATATTTT. This sequence encodes CSARPPTGPGNTIYF. This sequence joins TRBV20-1 and TRBJ1-3; tentatively, D is TRBD1 (6 bases). V lost 3 bases and J lost 2, with 14 bases in between. The CDR3 is 15 residues long. CDR1 DFQATT and CDR2 SNEGSKA come from the germline V gene (reference sequence).

The table lists this clonotype with a few counts. The chain carries TRBV10-2 and TRBJ2-6; 8 bases agree with TRBD1. The CDR3 length is 19 residues. In germline, CDR1 is WSHSY, CDR2 SAAADI. The ends lost 6 bases at V and 2 bases at J; junction bases unmatched: 15. This CDR3 is CASRDNLGQGLAGANVLTF. The CDR3 bases are TGCGCCAGCAGAGACAATCTCGGACAGGGATTGGCTGGGGCCAACGTCCTGACTTTC.